One sample yielded the 22 T cell receptor beta chains listed below, sequenced in a study of graft-versus-host responses after intestinal transplantation. These receptors have no identified antigens. Profiled with immunoSEQ multiplex PCR; TCRdb holds only in-frame clones, not every one. The data hold 30,000 to 50,000 clones, with over 90% observed a single time. The sample was unstimulated CD8+ T cells sorted from spleen or lymph node cells, taken before transplant. These receptors were obtained from a human donor who was the organ donor for an intestinal transplant.

This chain uses TRBV19 with TRBJ2-3; 11 bases line up with TRBD2. V was clipped by 4 bases and J by 0 bases; unmatched bases: 3. This CDR3 has 16 residues. Germline V gene lookup returns CDR1 LNHDA and CDR2 SQIVND (reference sequence). The CDR3 sequence: CASSTRTSGSTDTQYF. CDR3 DNA sequence: TGTGCCAGTAGTACTCGGACTAGCGGGAGCACAGATACGCAGTATTTT.

The chain links TRBV6-5 to TRBJ2-5; the match to TRBD2 covers 8 bases. Germline V gene sequence: CDR1 MNHEY, CDR2 SVGAGI. CDR3 length equals 14 residues. Losses at the gene ends were 5 bases for V and 6 bases for J; bases not matched to a gene: 8. CDR3 sequence: CASSDNGGEQTQYF. The CDR3 coding sequence is TGTGCCAGCAGTGACAACGGGGGGGAACAGACCCAGTACTTC.

The chain employs TRBV20-1 and TRBJ2-3; no firm D call. CDR3 length: 11 residues. V was clipped by 4 bases and J by 0 bases, with 2 bases between them. Germline loops: CDR1 DFQATT, CDR2 SNEGSKA (reference sequence). The CDR3 reads CSATSTDTQYF. CDR3 nucleotides: TGCAGTGCTACTAGCACAGATACGCAGTATTTT.

In this sample, this clone turned up once. The chain is built from TRBV27 and TRBJ1-3; D remains ambiguous. V gave up 6 bases and J gave up 0 bases, with 6 bases separating them. The CDR3 has 13 amino acids. In germline, CDR1 is MNHEY, CDR2 SMNVEV (reference sequence). Written as DNA, the CDR3 is TGTGCCAGCAGATCGGCCTCTGGAAACACCATATATTTT. This translates into CASRSASGNTIYF.

The CDR3 protein is CASSWVGLNSPLHF. The CDR3 DNA follows: TGTGCCAGCAGCTGGGTAGGACTTAATTCACCCCTCCACTTT. The chain recombines TRBV5-4 with TRBJ1-6; no firm D call. The CDR3 sequence is 14 residues long. V was trimmed by 3 bases and J by 6 bases, leaving 10 bases between them. Germline V gene lookup returns CDR1 SGHNT and CDR2 YYREEE (reference sequence).

The rearrangement uses TRBV5-1 and TRBJ1-1; D is perhaps TRBD1 (5 bases). V shed 6 bases and J shed 0 bases, with 15 bases lying between them. Looked up from germline, CDR1 is SGHRS and CDR2 is YFSETQ. CDR3 length: 15 residues. CDR3 sequence: CASNSREDMNTEAFF. The DNA for the CDR3 is TGCGCCAGCAACTCCAGGGAGGACATGAACACTGAAGCTTTCTTT.

The V and J genes are TRBV2 and TRBJ2-7; 12 nucleotides agree with TRBD2. Germline-derived CDR1 and CDR2 are SNHLY and FYNNEI. Trimming took 5 bases from V and 0 from J; bases not matched to a gene: 5. This CDR3 comprises 16 residues. The CDR3 loop reads CASSISTSGGSYEQYF. CDR3 DNA sequence: TGTGCCAGCAGTATTTCGACTAGCGGGGGCTCCTACGAGCAGTACTTC.

The V call is TRBV19, the J call TRBJ2-3; 10 nucleotides agree with TRBD1. V lost 7 bases and J lost 0; bases outside the gene matches: 4. The germline gives CDR1 LNHDA, CDR2 SQIVND (reference sequence). This CDR3 contains 15 residues. For the CDR3, the DNA is TGTGCCAGTACCTCGGACAGGGGGAGCACAGATACGCAGTATTTT. Its protein is CASTSDRGSTDTQYF. The full variable domain, with the rest looked up from reference TRBV19 and TRBJ2-3, is DGGITQSPKYLFRKEGQNVTLSCEQNLNHDAMYWYRQDPGQGLRLIYYSQIVNDFQKGDIAEGYSVSREKKESFPLTVTSAQKNPTAFYLCASTSDRGSTDTQYFGPGTRLTVL.

V and J are TRBV7-6 and TRBJ2-2; a possible D gene is TRBD2 (6 bases). Germline V gene lookup returns CDR1 SGHVS and CDR2 FNYEAQ. There are 15 residues in the CDR3. The V and J ends lost 5 bases and 5 bases respectively, with 15 bases between them. The CDR3 reads CASSARAGFTGELFF. In DNA, the CDR3 is TGTGCCAGCAGCGCCCGGGCGGGGTTTACCGGGGAGCTGTTTTTT.

The gene calls are TRBV27 and TRBJ2-1; a possible D gene is TRBD2 (6 bases). The CDR3 runs 14 residues. CDR1 is MNHEY, CDR2 SMNVEV, per germline (reference sequence). Trimming took 4 bases from V and 2 from J, leaving 9 bases between them. The CDR3 loop reads CASSYGGPYNEQFF. The DNA for the CDR3 is TGTGCCAGCAGTTACGGGGGACCCTACAATGAGCAGTTCTTC.

The chain is built from TRBV9 and TRBJ2-7, with TRBD1 matching over 8 bases. Germline V lookup: CDR1 SGDLS, CDR2 YYNGEE. This CDR3 region has 17 residues. V lost 3 bases, J lost 3 bases, and 14 bases stayed unmatched. CDR3 DNA sequence: TGTGCCAGCAGCGATACGCCGACAGGGGACCCCTACTACGAGCAGTACTTC. It is translated as CASSDTPTGDPYYEQYF.

The chain joins TRBV6-6 to TRBJ2-2; TRBD1 agrees at 10 bases. J gave up 1 base and V 6 bases, and 5 bases lay outside the gene matches. The CDR3 spans 16 residues. CDR1 MNHNY and CDR2 SVGAGI come from the germline V gene (reference sequence). CDR3 sequence: CASSHGQGVNTGELFF. The CDR3 bases are TGTGCCAGCAGCCATGGACAGGGGGTGAACACCGGGGAGCTGTTTTTT.

This clone was counted once. CDR3 protein: CASSLADRGGELFF. Written as DNA, the CDR3 is TGTGCCAGCAGCTTAGCGGACAGGGGAGGGGAACTGTTTTTT. V and J are TRBV7-2 and TRBJ1-4; 9 nucleotides agree with TRBD1. The CDR3 runs to 14 residues. The V gene's germline CDR1 is SGHTA and CDR2 FQGNSA. The ends lost 0 bases at V and 12 bases at J; junction bases unmatched: 5.

The chain combines TRBV7-9 with TRBJ2-5; 7 nucleotides align to TRBD1. The CDR3 consists of 13 residues. After removal of 5 bases from V and 3 bases from J, the junction contained 3 bases not matched to a gene. Germline V CDR1 and CDR2: SEHNR, FQNEAQ (reference sequence). CDR3 protein: CASSPGTEETQYF. The CDR3 coding sequence is TGTGCCAGCAGCCCCGGGACAGAAGAGACCCAGTACTTC.

This chain links TRBV4-1 with TRBJ2-1; 8 bases are a match to TRBD2. V trimming: 0 bases; J trimming: 3 bases; junction bases outside the gene matches: 4. CDR3 size: 16 residues. Germline V gives CDR1 MGHRA, CDR2 YSYEKL. This chain's CDR3 is CASSQEGSGDYNEQFF. CDR3 DNA sequence: TGCGCCAGCAGCCAAGAGGGTAGCGGGGACTACAATGAGCAGTTCTTC.

The CDR3 bases are TGTGCCAGCAGCTTGGGGAGCGGGGGGCATACAGATACGCAGTATTTT. It encodes CASSLGSGGHTDTQYF. The V call is TRBV5-4, the J call TRBJ2-3; 9 bases are a match to TRBD2. The CDR3 loop spans 16 amino acids. CDR1 is SGHNT, CDR2 YYREEE, per germline (reference sequence). The J segment lost 3 bases and the V segment lost 0 bases, leaving 5 bases of the junction unmatched.

The CDR3 here is CASSQGQSYEQYF. CDR3 nucleotides: TGTGCCAGCAGCCAAGGACAGAGCTACGAGCAGTACTTC. The rearrangement joins TRBV6-1 to TRBJ2-7, with D possibly TRBD1 on 6 matching bases. The CDR3 is 13 amino acids. The germline CDR1 and CDR2 sequences are MNHNS and SASEGT. Trimming left V 6 bases short and J 3 bases short, with 12 bases between.

Here the CDR3 reads CASSQRLAGAFPGSETQYF. Here the CDR3 DNA reads TGCGCCAGCAGCCAACGGCTAGCGGGGGCCTTCCCGGGGTCAGAGACCCAGTACTTC. The V gene is TRBV4-1, the J gene TRBJ2-5; TRBD2 agrees at 10 bases. Germline-derived CDR1 and CDR2 are MGHRA and YSYEKL. Trimming at V came to 2 bases and at J to 4 bases, leaving 16 bases not matched to a gene. This CDR3 comprises 19 residues.

Details on this clone: It is unclear where the CDR3 begins or ends on the DNA, so no DNA is shown, and the CDR3 is as TCRdb lists it. The CDR3 sequence: CASSSSTGNTEAFF. The rearrangement links TRBV28 to TRBJ1-1; TRBD1, the table's D call, was not compared with the DNA. Germline V CDR1 and CDR2: MDHEN, SYDVKM. The CDR3 adds up to 14 amino acids, both ends counted.

This clone was recorded only once. The CDR3 sequence is CASTPSQGPYEQYF. The CDR3 DNA reads as TGTGCCAGCACCCCATCCCAGGGCCCCTACGAGCAGTACTTC. The J gene is TRBJ2-7, the V gene TRBV11-3; a weak D match, TRBD1 (5 bases). The length of the CDR3 is 14 residues. Germline V gene sequence: CDR1 SGHNT, CDR2 YENEEA. The V end was cut by 7 bases, the J end by 2 bases, with 15 bases between. The full variable domain, rest sourced from reference TRBV11-3 and TRBJ2-7, is EAGVVQSPRYKIIEKKQPVAFWCNPISGHNTLYWYLQNLGQGPELLIRYENEEAVDDSQLPKDRFSAERLKGVDSTLKIQPAELGDSAVYLCASTPSQGPYEQYFGPGTRLTVT.

The J gene is TRBJ1-1, the V gene TRBV19; D gene unclear. There are 14 residues in the CDR3. Trimming removed 7 bases from V and 1 base from J, with 13 bases in between. From germline, CDR1 is LNHDA and CDR2 SQIVND (reference sequence). For the CDR3, the DNA is TGTGCCAGTAATTGGGATTTCGGGAACACTGAAGCTTTCTTT. This codes for CASNWDFGNTEAFF.

The chain carries TRBV27 and TRBJ1-1; possible D gene TRBD1, 5 bases. Germline V gene sequence: CDR1 MNHEY, CDR2 SMNVEV (reference sequence). The CDR3 runs to 13 residues. The germline V and J ends were trimmed by 0 bases and 4 bases, with 6 bases remaining between them. Written as DNA, the CDR3 is TGTGCCAGCAGTTTATCAGGGGCCACTGAAGCTTTCTTT. It is translated as CASSLSGATEAFF.